This T cell receptor (beta chain) comes out of a study of blood T cells in healthy people across ages. Regarding the study as a whole: Per million T cells, TCR beta diversity dropped about linearly as age rose. Lack of knowledge of donor CMV status possibly confounded expanded clonotype changes. Bulk PBMC profiling left naive and antigen-experienced comparisons inconclusive.

Primed by a sample-barcoded 5' primer and a J-beta primer mix, a second PCR proceeded for 7 to 11 cycles. TCRdb processed the 5' RACE reads anew with MiXCR; each CDR3 protein has one entry. This table has 1.5 million to 1.8 million distinct CDR3 sequences, 40% to 45% appearing once. This clonotype was seen a few times. Antigen: not known. The length of the CDR3 is 15 residues. In germline, CDR1 is MGHDK, CDR2 SYGVNS. Between the trimmed V and J ends, which lost 10 bases and 2 bases, there was a span of 21 bases. This chain links TRBV25-1 with TRBJ2-7, with TRBD1 as a possible D gene (6 bases). The sample taken for sequencing was blood. The origin of this receptor is a woman younger than 35 in good health. The CDR3 loop reads CANAPFGNRAYEQYF. DNA for the CDR3: TGTGCCAACGCCCCGTTCGGCAACAGGGCCTACGAGCAGTACTTC.